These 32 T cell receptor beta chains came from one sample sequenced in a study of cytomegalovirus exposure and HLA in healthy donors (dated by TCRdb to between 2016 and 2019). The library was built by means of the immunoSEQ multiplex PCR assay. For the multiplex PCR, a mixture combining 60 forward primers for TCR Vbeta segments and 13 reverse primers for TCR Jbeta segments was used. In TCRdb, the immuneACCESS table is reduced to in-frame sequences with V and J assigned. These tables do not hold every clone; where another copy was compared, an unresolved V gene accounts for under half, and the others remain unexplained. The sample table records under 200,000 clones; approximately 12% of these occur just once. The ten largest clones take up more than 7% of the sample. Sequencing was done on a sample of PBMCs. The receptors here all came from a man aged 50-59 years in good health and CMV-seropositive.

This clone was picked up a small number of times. The CDR3 loop reads CASRWGPSTDTQYF. The DNA of the CDR3 is TGTGCCAGCAGATGGGGCCCCAGCACAGATACGCAGTATTTT. The chain carries TRBV5-6 and TRBJ2-3; TRBD1 might be the D (5 bases). The germline CDR1 and CDR2 sequences are SGHDT and YYEEEE. The CDR3 totals 14 residues. The V gene lost 5 bases and the J gene lost 0 bases, with 10 bases spanning the gap.

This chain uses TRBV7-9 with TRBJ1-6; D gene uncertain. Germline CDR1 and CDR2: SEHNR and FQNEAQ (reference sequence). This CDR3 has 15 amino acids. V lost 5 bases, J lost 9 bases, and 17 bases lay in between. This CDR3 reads CASSIEREPTSPLHF. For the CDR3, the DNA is TGTGCCAGCAGCATAGAGAGGGAACCCACTTCACCCCTCCACTTT.

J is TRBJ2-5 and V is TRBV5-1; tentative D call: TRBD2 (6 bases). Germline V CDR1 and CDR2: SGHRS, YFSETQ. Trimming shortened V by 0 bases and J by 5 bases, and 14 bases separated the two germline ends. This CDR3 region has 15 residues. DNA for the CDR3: TGCGCCAGCAGCTTGGTGGGCTCTGGGGGGGAGACCCAGTACTTC. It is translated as CASSLVGSGGETQYF.

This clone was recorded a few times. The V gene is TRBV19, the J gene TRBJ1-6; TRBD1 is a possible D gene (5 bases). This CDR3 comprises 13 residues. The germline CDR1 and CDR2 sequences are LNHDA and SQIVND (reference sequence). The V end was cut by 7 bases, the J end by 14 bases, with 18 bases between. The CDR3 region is CASTPQTGGTLHF. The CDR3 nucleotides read TGTGCCAGTACCCCCCAGACCGGGGGAACCCTCCACTTT.

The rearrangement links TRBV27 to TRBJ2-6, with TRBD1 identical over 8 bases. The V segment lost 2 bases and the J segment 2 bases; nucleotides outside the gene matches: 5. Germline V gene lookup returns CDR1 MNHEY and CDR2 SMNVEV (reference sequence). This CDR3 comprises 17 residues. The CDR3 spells CASSLRQGFTGANVLTF. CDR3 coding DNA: TGTGCCAGCAGTTTACGACAGGGGTTCACTGGGGCCAACGTCCTGACTTTC.

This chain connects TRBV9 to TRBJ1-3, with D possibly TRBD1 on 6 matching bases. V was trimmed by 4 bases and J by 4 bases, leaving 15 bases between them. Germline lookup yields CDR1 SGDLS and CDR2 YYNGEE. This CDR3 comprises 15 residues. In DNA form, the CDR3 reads TGTGCCAGCAGCATCCGGGGGGCAGGAGGAAACACCATATATTTT. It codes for CASSIRGAGGNTIYF.

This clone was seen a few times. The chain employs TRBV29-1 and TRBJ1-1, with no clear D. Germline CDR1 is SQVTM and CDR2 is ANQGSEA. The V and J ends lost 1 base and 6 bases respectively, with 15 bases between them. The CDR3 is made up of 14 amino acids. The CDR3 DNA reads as TGCAGCGTTGAAGTGGTAGCAGTCTTTTCTGAAGCTTTCTTT. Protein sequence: CSVEVVAVFSEAFF.

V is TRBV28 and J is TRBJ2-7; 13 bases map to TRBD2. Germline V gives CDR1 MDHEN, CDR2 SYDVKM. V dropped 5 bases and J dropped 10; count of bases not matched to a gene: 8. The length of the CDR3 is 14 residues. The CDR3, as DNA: TGTGCCAGCAGTCTACTAGCGGGGGGGGGCGAACAGTACGTC. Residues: CASSLLAGGGEQYV.

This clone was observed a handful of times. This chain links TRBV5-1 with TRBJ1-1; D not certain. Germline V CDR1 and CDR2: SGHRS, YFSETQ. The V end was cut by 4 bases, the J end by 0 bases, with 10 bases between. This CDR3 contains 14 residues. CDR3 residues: CASSQQSMNTEAFF. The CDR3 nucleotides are TGCGCCAGCAGCCAACAGAGCATGAACACTGAAGCTTTCTTT.

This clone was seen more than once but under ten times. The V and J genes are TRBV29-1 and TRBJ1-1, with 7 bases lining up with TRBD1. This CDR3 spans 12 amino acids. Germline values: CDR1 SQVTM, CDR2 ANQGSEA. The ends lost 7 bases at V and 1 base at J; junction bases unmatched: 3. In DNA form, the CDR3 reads TGCAGCGCCCGGACAGGGAACACTGAAGCTTTCTTT. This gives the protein CSARTGNTEAFF.

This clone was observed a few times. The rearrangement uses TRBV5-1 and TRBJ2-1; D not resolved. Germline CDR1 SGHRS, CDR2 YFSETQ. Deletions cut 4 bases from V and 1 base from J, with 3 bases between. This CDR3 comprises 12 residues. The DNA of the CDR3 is TGCGCCAGCAGCCCGTCCTACAATGAGCAGTTCTTC. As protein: CASSPSYNEQFF.

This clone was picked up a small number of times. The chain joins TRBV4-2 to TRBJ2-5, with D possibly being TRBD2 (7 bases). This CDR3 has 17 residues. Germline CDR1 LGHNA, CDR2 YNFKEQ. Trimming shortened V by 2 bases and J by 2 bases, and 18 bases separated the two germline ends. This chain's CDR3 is CASSQRGTGGHQETQYF. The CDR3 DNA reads TGTGCCAGCAGCCAAAGGGGTACGGGGGGACATCAAGAGACCCAGTACTTC.

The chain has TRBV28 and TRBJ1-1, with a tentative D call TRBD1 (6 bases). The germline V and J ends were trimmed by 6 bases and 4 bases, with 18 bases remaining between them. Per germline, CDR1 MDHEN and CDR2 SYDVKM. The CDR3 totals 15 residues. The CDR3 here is CASRRAGGLGTEAFF. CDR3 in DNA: TGTGCCAGCAGACGCGCGGGGGGGCTAGGCACTGAAGCTTTCTTT.

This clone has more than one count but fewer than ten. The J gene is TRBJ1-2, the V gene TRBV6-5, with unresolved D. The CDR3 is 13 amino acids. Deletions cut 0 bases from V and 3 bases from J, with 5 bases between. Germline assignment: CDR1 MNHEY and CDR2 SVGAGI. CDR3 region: CASSYSTYYGYTF. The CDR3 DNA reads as TGTGCCAGCAGTTACTCGACATACTATGGCTACACCTTC.

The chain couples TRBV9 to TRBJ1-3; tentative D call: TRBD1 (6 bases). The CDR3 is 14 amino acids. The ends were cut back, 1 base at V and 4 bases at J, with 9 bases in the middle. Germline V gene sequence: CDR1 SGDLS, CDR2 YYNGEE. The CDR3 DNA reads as TGTGCCAGCAGCGTATTAGGGGGAGGAAACACCATATATTTT. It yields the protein CASSVLGGGNTIYF.

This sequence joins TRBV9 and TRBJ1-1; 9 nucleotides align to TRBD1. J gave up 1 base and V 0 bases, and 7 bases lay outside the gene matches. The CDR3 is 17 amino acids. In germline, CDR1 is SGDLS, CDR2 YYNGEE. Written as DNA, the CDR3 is TGTGCCAGCAGCGTAGCTGGGACAGGGCCCCAGAACACTGAAGCTTTCTTT. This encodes CASSVAGTGPQNTEAFF.

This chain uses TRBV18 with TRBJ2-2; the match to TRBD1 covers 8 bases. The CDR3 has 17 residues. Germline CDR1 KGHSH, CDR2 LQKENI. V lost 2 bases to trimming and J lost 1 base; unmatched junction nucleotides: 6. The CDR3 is CASSPSGGGWNTGELFF. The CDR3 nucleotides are TGTGCCAGCTCACCATCAGGGGGCGGTTGGAACACCGGGGAGCTGTTTTTT.

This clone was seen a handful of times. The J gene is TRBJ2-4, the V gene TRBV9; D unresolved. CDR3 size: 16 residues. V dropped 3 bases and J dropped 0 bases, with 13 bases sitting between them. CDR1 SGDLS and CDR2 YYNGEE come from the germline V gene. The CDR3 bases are TGTGCCAGCAGCGAGGCACAGACGTTAGCCAAAAACATTCAGTACTTC. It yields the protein CASSEAQTLAKNIQYF.

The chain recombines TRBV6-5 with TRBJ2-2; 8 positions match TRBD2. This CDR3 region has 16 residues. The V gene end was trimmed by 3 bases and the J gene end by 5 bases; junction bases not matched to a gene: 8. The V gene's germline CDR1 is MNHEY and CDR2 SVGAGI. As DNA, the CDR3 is TGTGCCAGCAGTTATCCCAGCGGGGGCGCGACCGGGGAGCTGTTTTTT. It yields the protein CASSYPSGGATGELFF.

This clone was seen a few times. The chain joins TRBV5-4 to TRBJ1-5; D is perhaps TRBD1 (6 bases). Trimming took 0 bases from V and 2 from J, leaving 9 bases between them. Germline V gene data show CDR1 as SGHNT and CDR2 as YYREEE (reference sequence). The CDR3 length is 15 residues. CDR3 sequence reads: CASSLAPGGNQPQHF. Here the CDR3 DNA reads TGTGCCAGCAGCTTGGCGCCAGGGGGCAATCAGCCCCAGCATTTT.

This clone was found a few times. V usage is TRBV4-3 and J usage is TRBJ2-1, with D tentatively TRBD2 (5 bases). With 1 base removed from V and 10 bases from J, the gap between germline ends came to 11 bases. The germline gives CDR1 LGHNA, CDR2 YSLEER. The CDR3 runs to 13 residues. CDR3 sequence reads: CASSQGPTNEQFF. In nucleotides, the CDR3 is TGCGCCAGCAGCCAAGGTCCGACTAACGAGCAGTTCTTC.

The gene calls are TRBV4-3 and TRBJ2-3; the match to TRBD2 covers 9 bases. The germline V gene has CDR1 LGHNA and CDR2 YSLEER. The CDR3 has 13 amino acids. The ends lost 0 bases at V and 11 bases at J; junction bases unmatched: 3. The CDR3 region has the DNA TGCGCCAGCAGCCAAGATACAGCGGGGGGGCAGTATTTT. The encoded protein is CASSQDTAGGQYF.

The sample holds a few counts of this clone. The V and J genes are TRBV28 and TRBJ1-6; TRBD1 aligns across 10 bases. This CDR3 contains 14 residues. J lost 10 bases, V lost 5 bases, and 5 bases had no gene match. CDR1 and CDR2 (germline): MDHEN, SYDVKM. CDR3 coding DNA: TGTGCCAGCAGTCTGGACAGGGGGTACTCACCCCTCCACTTT. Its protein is CASSLDRGYSPLHF.

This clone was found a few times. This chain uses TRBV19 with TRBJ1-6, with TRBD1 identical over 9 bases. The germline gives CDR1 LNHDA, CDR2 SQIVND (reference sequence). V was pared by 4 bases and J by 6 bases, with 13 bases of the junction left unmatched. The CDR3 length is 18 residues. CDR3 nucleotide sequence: TGTGCCAGTAGTACGACCGATTTACAGGGGGCCTCTAATTCACCCCTCCACTTT. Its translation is CASSTTDLQGASNSPLHF.

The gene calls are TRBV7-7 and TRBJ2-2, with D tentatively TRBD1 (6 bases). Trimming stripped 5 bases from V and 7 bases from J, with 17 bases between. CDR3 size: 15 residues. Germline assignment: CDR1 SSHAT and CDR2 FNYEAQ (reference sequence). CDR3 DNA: TGTGCCAGCAGCCCCCAGGGGCCCCGAGGCGGGGAGCTGTTTTTT. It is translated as CASSPQGPRGGELFF.

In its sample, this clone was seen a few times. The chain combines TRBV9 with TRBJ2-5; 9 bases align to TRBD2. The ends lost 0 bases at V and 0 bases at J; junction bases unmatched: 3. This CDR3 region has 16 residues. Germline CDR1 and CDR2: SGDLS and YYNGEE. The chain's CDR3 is CASSVGSGGYQETQYF. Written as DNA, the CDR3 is TGTGCCAGCAGCGTAGGTAGCGGGGGTTACCAAGAGACCCAGTACTTC.

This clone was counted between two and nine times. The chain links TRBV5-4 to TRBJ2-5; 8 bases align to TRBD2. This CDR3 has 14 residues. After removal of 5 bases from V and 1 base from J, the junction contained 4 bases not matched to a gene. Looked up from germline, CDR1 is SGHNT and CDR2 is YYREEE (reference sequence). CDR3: CASRPGGVQETQYF. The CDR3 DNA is TGTGCCAGCAGGCCGGGGGGGGTCCAAGAGACCCAGTACTTC.

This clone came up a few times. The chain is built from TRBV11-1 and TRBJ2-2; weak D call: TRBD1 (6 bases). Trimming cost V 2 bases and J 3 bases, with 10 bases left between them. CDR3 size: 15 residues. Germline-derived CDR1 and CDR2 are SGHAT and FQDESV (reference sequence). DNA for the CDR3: TGTGCCAGCAGCTTATCCCACAGGGACACCGGGGAGCTGTTTTTT. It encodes CASSLSHRDTGELFF.

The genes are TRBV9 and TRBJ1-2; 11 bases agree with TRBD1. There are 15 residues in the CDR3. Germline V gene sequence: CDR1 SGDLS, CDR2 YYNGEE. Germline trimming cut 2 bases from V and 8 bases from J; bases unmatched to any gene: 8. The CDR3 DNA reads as TGTGCCAGCAGCGTTCGGACAGGGGGCGGAGAAGGCTACACCTTC. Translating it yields CASSVRTGGGEGYTF.

CDR3 sequence: CASSAQVALLATNEKLFF. CDR3 nucleotide sequence: TGTGCCAGCAGCGCCCAGGTTGCGCTCTTGGCAACTAATGAAAAACTGTTTTTT. The V and J genes are TRBV7-9 and TRBJ1-4; D remains ambiguous. CDR3 length: 18 amino acids. Trimming removed 5 bases at V and 0 bases at J, with 19 bases between. Germline CDR1 and CDR2: SEHNR and FQNEAQ (reference sequence).

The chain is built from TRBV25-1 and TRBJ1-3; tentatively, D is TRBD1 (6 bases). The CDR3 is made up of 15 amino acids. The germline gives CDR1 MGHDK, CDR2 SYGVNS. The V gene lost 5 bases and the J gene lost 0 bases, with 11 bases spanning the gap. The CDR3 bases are TGTGCCAGCAGTTTACAGGGTCTCTCTGGAAACACCATATATTTT. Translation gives CASSLQGLSGNTIYF.

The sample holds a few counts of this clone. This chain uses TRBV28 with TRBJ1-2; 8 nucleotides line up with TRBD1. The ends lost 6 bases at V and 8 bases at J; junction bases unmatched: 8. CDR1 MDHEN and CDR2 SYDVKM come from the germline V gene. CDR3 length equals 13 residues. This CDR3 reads CASRNGQGGGYTF. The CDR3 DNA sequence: TGTGCCAGCAGGAACGGACAGGGAGGCGGCTACACCTTC.